This T cell receptor beta chain came from a study of cytomegalovirus exposure and HLA in healthy donors. Notes on the study in general: TCR beta V- and J-gene trimming was later associated with a missense DCLRE1C variant. Earlier analysis yielded a pattern in which most TCR beta V segments were productive about 87% or about 30% of the time. An apparent linkage of common viral pathogens to several of the most significant clusters emerged in a later analysis.

The donors gave bone marrow, and they were healthy. Comment on this clone: The antigen is undetermined. One end of the junction is discordant with germline, which a read error may explain.

With 60 Vbeta and 13 Jbeta primers, the PCR was carried out. The data were produced by immunoSEQ multiplex PCR, yet TCRdb's version contains in-frame clones alone and is incomplete. Here the sample table reports 55,000 to 80,000 clones. Looked up from germline, CDR1 is KGHSH and CDR2 is LQKENI. The length of the CDR3 is 16 residues. The sample comprised PBMCs. The clonotype was recovered from a man aged 35-49 years in good health and CMV-seronegative. This rearrangement joins TRBV18 to TRBJ1-1; 12 nucleotides line up with TRBD1. Here the CDR3 DNA reads TGTGCCAGCGCACCTTGGGACAGGGGGCTAAACACTGAAGCTTTCTTT. Translation gives CASAPWDRGLNTEAFF.